These 3 T cell receptor beta chains were all obtained from the same sample, sequenced in a study of beta chain features in type 1 diabetes. TCRB transcripts that were expressed got sequenced, as all of the isolated RNA had been reverse transcribed. The repertoire was sequenced with immunoSEQ multiplex PCR; TCRdb's copy has only in-frame clones and lacks some. The profile shows about 210,000 clones, roughly 10% of them singletons. The sample taken for sequencing was central memory CD4+ T cells from blood. These receptors were collected from a man in his late teens or twenties in good health.

The CDR3, as DNA: TGTGCCAGCAGCCCGGGATGGCTTTCCTATGGCTACACCTTC. Its protein is CASSPGWLSYGYTF. The rearrangement links TRBV28 to TRBJ1-2, with D hard to call. This CDR3 contains 14 residues. The germline V gene encodes CDR1 MDHEN and CDR2 SYDVKM. Between the trimmed V and J ends, which lost 6 bases and 4 bases, there was a span of 15 bases.

This clone showed up just a few times. The chain combines TRBV28 with TRBJ2-1; 14 nucleotides match TRBD2. Germline CDR1 reads MDHEN; CDR2 reads SYDVKM. After removal of 6 bases from V and 4 bases from J, the junction contained 5 bases not matched to a gene. The CDR3 runs 16 residues. CDR3 loop: CASRTGTSGGYNEQFF. CDR3 nucleotide sequence: TGTGCCAGCAGGACCGGGACTAGCGGGGGTTACAATGAGCAGTTCTTC.

This clone came up a few times. A far larger clone is only one base removed, so a read error is likely. The chain has TRBV19 and TRBJ2-7, with 9 bases lining up with TRBD2. The junction had 6 bases not matched to a gene; V was cut back by 6 bases and J by 0 bases. The germline V gene encodes CDR1 LNHDA and CDR2 SQIVND (reference sequence). The CDR3 has 15 residues. The CDR3 region has the DNA TGTGCCAGTAGGCACCGACTAGCGGACTCCTACGAGCAGTACTTC. It codes for CASRHRLADSYEQYF.